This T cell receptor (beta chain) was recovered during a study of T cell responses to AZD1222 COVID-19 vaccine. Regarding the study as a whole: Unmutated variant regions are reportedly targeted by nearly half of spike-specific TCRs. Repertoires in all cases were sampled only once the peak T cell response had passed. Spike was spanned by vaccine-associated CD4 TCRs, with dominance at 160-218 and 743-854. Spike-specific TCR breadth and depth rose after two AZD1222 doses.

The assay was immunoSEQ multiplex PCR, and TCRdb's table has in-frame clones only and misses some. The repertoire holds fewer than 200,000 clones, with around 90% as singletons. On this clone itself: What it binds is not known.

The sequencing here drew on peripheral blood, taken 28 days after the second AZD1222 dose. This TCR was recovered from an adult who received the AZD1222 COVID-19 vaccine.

CDR3 sequence reads: CASSLEGIGGELFF. Written as DNA, the CDR3 is TGTGCCAGCAGCTTAGAAGGGATTGGCGGGGAGCTGTTTTTT. This chain joins TRBV11-3 and TRBJ2-2; D not certain. Germline CDR1 reads SGHNT; CDR2 reads YENEEA. CDR3 length: 14 amino acids. Between the trimmed V and J ends, which lost 0 bases and 7 bases, there was a span of 9 bases.